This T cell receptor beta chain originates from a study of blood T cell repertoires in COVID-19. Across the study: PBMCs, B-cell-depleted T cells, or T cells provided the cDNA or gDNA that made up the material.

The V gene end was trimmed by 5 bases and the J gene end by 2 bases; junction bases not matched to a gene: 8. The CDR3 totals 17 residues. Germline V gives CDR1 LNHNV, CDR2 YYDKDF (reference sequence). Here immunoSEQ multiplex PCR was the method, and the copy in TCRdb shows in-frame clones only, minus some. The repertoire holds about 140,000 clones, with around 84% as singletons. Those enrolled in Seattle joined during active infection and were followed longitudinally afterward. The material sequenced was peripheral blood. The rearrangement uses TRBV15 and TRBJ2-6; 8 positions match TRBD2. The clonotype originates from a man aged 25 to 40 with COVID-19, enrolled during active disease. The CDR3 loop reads CATSPLDGGAGANVLTF. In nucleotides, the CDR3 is TGTGCCACCAGCCCCTTAGACGGGGGGGCTGGGGCCAACGTCCTGACTTTC.